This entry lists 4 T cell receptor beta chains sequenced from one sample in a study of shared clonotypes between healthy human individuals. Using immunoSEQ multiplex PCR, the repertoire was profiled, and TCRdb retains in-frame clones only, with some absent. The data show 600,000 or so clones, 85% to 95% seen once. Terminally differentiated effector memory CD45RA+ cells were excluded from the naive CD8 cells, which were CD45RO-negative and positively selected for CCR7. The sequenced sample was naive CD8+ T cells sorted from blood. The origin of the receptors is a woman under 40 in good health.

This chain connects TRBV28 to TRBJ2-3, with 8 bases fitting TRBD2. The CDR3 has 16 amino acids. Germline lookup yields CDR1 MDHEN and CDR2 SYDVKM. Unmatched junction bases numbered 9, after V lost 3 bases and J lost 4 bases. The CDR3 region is CASSFKAGAGADTQYF. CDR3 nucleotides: TGTGCCAGCAGTTTTAAAGCGGGAGCAGGCGCAGATACGCAGTATTTT.

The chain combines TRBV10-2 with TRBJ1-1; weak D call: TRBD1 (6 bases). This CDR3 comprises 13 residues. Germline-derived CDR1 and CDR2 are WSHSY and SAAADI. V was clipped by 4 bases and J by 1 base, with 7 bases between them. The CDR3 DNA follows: TGCGCCAGCAGTGGGGACACGAACACTGAAGCTTTCTTT. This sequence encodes CASSGDTNTEAFF.

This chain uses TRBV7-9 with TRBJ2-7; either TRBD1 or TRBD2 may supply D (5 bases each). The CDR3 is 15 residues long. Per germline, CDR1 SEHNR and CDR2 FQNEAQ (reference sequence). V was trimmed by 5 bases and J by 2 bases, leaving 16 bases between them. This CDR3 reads CASSASGTDTYEQYF. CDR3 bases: TGTGCCAGCAGCGCATCCGGGACCGATACCTACGAGCAGTACTTC.

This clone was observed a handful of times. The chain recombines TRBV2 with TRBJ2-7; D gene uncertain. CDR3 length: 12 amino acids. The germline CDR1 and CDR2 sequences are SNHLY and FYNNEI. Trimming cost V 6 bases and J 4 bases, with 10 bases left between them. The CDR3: CASRPEAYEQYF. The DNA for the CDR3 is TGTGCCAGCAGGCCCGAGGCGTACGAGCAGTACTTC.